Each of the 28 T cell receptor beta chains below was sequenced from the same sample in a study of CD8 T cells in ankylosing spondylitis. Their antigens remain unidentified. TCRdb analysed the 5' RACE reads with MiXCR anew, one entry per CDR3 protein. Among around 390,000 distinct CDR3 sequences, about a fifth were seen once, and the ten largest hold roughly a sixth. Study findings and constraints: Characteristic of ankylosing spondylitis blood, it appeared, was a TCR beta motif comprising 7 to 9 highly homologous variants.

Sequences were obtained from blood, either unsorted or a sorted T cell fraction (not recorded which). Receptors were obtained from a male donor with ankylosing spondylitis.

The chain uses TRBV13 and TRBJ2-2; 8 bases map to TRBD2. The ends lost 4 bases at V and 6 bases at J; junction bases unmatched: 7. The germline V gene encodes CDR1 PRHDT and CDR2 FYEKMQ (reference sequence). CDR3 size: 15 residues. This CDR3 is CASSYGGGTPGELFF. The CDR3 nucleotides read TGTGCCAGCAGCTACGGGGGGGGGACCCCCGGGGAGCTGTTTTTT.

The chain joins TRBV12-3 or TRBV12-4 to TRBJ2-7; D is ambiguous. The V gene lost 1 base and the J gene lost 5 bases, with 9 bases spanning the gap. The CDR3 covers 13 residues. CDR3 protein: CASSLEQPNEQYF. The CDR3 DNA reads as TGTGCCAGCAGTTTAGAACAGCCCAACGAGCAGTACTTC.

In this sample, this clonotype turned up a few times. This chain connects TRBV5-1 to TRBJ2-7; the D call may be TRBD1 or TRBD2 (5 bases each). This CDR3 is built from 16 residues. Germline V gene lookup returns CDR1 SGHRS and CDR2 YFSETQ. Trimming took off 4 bases at V and 9 bases at J, with 26 bases between the two ends. The DNA for the CDR3 is TGCGCCAGCAGCCGAGGGACCTCCGCTGAGGAAATCGGGCAGTACTTC. Its translation is CASSRGTSAEEIGQYF.

The gene calls are TRBV7-8 and TRBJ2-3; D gene ambiguous. Trimming shortened V by 4 bases and J by 5 bases, and 7 bases separated the two germline ends. This CDR3 contains 12 residues. Germline V lookup: CDR1 SGHVS, CDR2 FQNEAQ. The CDR3 here is CASSSSRDTQYF. Here the CDR3 DNA reads TGTGCCAGCAGCTCCAGCCGAGATACGCAGTATTTT.

This clonotype was observed a few times. The rearrangement uses TRBV5-6 and TRBJ1-1; D uncertain. This CDR3 has 12 residues. V dropped 1 base and J dropped 10 bases, with 11 bases sitting between them. Germline CDR1 reads SGHDT; CDR2 reads YYEEEE. The CDR3: CASSLWSTGAFF. The CDR3 DNA is TGTGCCAGCAGCTTGTGGTCCACGGGAGCTTTCTTT.

V gene TRBV6-4 combines with J gene TRBJ2-1, with 10 bases aligning to TRBD2. V trimming: 3 bases; J trimming: 5 bases; junction bases outside the gene matches: 7. Germline V gene lookup returns CDR1 MRHNA and CDR2 SNTAGT. The CDR3 is 16 amino acids. For the CDR3, the DNA is TGTGCCAGCAGTGAACAAGCGGGAGGGGGCCACAATGAGCAGTTCTTC. As protein: CASSEQAGGGHNEQFF.

A few counts support this clonotype. This chain links TRBV5-6 with TRBJ2-2, with D tentatively TRBD1 or TRBD2 (5 bases each). There are 19 residues in the CDR3. The V end lost 0 bases, the J end lost 5 bases, and 23 bases lay between the germline ends. Germline V gene sequence: CDR1 SGHDT, CDR2 YYEEEE. The CDR3 coding sequence is TGTGCCAGCAGCTTGGGGGGACCAGCGGAGTATCCATTTACCGGGGAGCTGTTTTTT. Translated, it gives CASSLGGPAEYPFTGELFF.

This clonotype was counted a few times. The chain links TRBV25-1 to TRBJ2-7; 8 bases agree with TRBD1. J was trimmed by 5 bases and V by 6 bases; bases with no gene match: 6. This CDR3 region has 13 residues. CDR1 is MGHDK and CDR2 is SYGVNS in the germline V gene. This CDR3 reads CASRRQGLNEQYF. DNA for the CDR3: TGTGCCAGCAGGCGACAGGGGCTCAACGAGCAGTACTTC.

The table lists this clonotype with a count of one. This rearrangement joins TRBV6-1 to TRBJ2-3; D is unclear. Trimming stripped 1 base from V and 1 base from J, with 9 bases between. The CDR3 consists of 15 residues. Germline V gives CDR1 MNHNS, CDR2 SASEGT. For the CDR3, the DNA is TGTGCCAGCAGTGAAGGCTTTCGGGGCACAGATACGCAGTATTTT. As protein: CASSEGFRGTDTQYF.

This clonotype was recorded a few times. The chain combines TRBV20-1 with TRBJ2-7; 9 positions match TRBD1. Germline V CDR1 and CDR2: DFQATT, SNEGSKA (reference sequence). The V and J ends lost 3 bases and 3 bases, in that order; junction bases with no gene match: 3. The CDR3 spans 13 residues. CDR3 in DNA: TGCAGTGCTAGGACAGGGGGGCACTACGAGCAGTACTTC. Protein: CSARTGGHYEQYF.

The V and J genes are TRBV5-8 and TRBJ1-6; the D is unclear. The CDR3 spans 14 residues. Deletions cut 3 bases from V and 9 bases from J, with 13 bases between. Germline CDR1 and CDR2: SGHTS and YDEGEE. The CDR3 region has the DNA TGTGCCAGCAGCTCGGCGGTTTCGGGTTCACCCCTCCACTTT. It encodes CASSSAVSGSPLHF.

The V gene is TRBV29-1, the J gene TRBJ1-2, with 8 bases matching TRBD1. V lost 3 bases, J lost 5 bases, and 8 bases stayed unmatched. Germline lookup yields CDR1 SQVTM and CDR2 ANQGSEA. The CDR3 is 14 residues long. The CDR3 loop reads CSVEGPTGEYGYTF. The CDR3 DNA follows: TGCAGCGTTGAGGGGCCGACAGGGGAATATGGCTACACCTTC.

This clonotype showed up just a few times. This chain uses TRBV29-1 with TRBJ2-7, with D perhaps TRBD1 or TRBD2 (5 bases each). The V gene lost 4 bases and the J gene lost 6 bases, with 10 bases spanning the gap. CDR1 SQVTM and CDR2 ANQGSEA come from the germline V gene. This CDR3 is built from 11 residues. The CDR3 DNA reads as TGCAGCGTTGCTTCCGGGGCCGAGCAGTACTTC. It yields the protein CSVASGAEQYF.

The V call is TRBV4-1, the J call TRBJ2-7; perhaps TRBD2 as D (6 bases). This CDR3 is built from 18 residues. Trimming stripped 0 bases from V and 3 bases from J, with 21 bases between. Per germline, CDR1 MGHRA and CDR2 YSYEKL. The CDR3 DNA is TGCGCCAGCAGCCAAGATGAGGCGGCGGGGCGGTCCCTCTACGAGCAGTACTTC. Amino acids: CASSQDEAAGRSLYEQYF.

This chain connects TRBV7-2 to TRBJ2-7; D remains ambiguous. The germline V and J ends were trimmed by 6 bases and 2 bases, with 11 bases remaining between them. The CDR3 covers 13 residues. CDR1 and CDR2 (germline): SGHTA, FQGNSA. CDR3: CASRYAGTYEQYF. CDR3 nucleotide sequence: TGTGCCAGCAGGTATGCCGGAACCTACGAGCAGTACTTC.

On this clonotype itself: Just one base apart from a much larger clone, this may be a read error. This chain connects TRBV5-1 to TRBJ2-3, with unresolved D. The germline V gene encodes CDR1 SGHRS and CDR2 YFSETQ. This CDR3 is built from 16 residues. This CDR3 reads CTSSAWPGASTDTQYF. As DNA, the CDR3 is TGCACCAGCAGCGCCTGGCCGGGTGCTAGCACAGATACGCAGTATTTT.

A few counts support this clonotype. CDR3 in amino acids: CASSYSPGQGIYTEAFF. The CDR3 bases are TGTGCCAGCAGTTACTCACCGGGACAGGGCATCTACACTGAAGCTTTCTTT. This chain connects TRBV6-5 to TRBJ1-1, with 9 positions matching TRBD1. V shed 0 bases and J 3 bases; nucleotides not matched to a gene: 8. Germline V gene sequence: CDR1 MNHEY, CDR2 SVGAGI. The CDR3 spans 17 residues.

This clonotype has only a few counts. The chain is built from TRBV4-1 and TRBJ1-2; weak D call: TRBD1 (6 bases). Between the trimmed V and J ends, which lost 4 bases and 3 bases, there was a span of 12 bases. The germline V gene encodes CDR1 MGHRA and CDR2 YSYEKL. This CDR3 has 14 residues. This chain's CDR3 is CASSPGGGHYGYTF. For the CDR3, the DNA is TGCGCCAGCAGCCCAGGCGGGGGCCACTATGGCTACACCTTC.

There are many counts of this clonotype. The rearrangement links TRBV28 to TRBJ2-7; 9 bases agree with TRBD2. With 3 bases clipped from V and 4 bases from J, the junction kept 7 bases outside the gene matches. Germline CDR1 and CDR2: MDHEN and SYDVKM. The CDR3 loop spans 15 amino acids. CDR3 residues: CASSFPSGTSYEQYF. In DNA form, the CDR3 reads TGTGCCAGCAGTTTCCCTAGCGGGACATCTTACGAGCAGTACTTC. The full variable domain, rest sourced from reference TRBV28 and TRBJ2-7, is DVKVTQSSRYLVKRTGEKVFLECVQDMDHENMFWYRQDPGLGLRLIYFSYDVKMKEKGDIPEGYSVSREKKERFSLILESASTNQTSMYLCASSFPSGTSYEQYFGPGTRLTVT.

The chain uses TRBV5-1 and TRBJ2-1; 10 bases are shared with TRBD2. The CDR3 extends over 14 amino acids. Trimming took 5 bases from V and 10 from J; bases not matched to a gene: 9. Germline V gene sequence: CDR1 SGHRS, CDR2 YFSETQ. This chain's CDR3 is CASSEREGRGEQFF. In nucleotides, the CDR3 is TGCGCCAGCAGTGAGCGGGAGGGCCGGGGGGAGCAGTTCTTC.

The CDR3 spells CASSLADRPPSYEQYF. For the CDR3, the DNA is TGTGCCAGCAGCTTAGCGGACAGGCCTCCCTCCTACGAGCAGTACTTC. This chain uses TRBV7-8 with TRBJ2-7; 7 nucleotides line up with TRBD1. Trimming took 0 bases from V and 0 from J; bases not matched to a gene: 5. Germline V gives CDR1 SGHVS, CDR2 FQNEAQ. The CDR3 is made up of 16 amino acids.

In the case of this clonotype: The junction shows a germline mismatch at one end, possibly a read error. The V and J genes are TRBV7-7 and TRBJ2-5; 14 bases fit TRBD2. The V gene's germline CDR1 is SSHAT and CDR2 FNYEAQ (reference sequence). The CDR3 is 17 amino acids. Here the CDR3 DNA reads TGTGCTAGCAGCCCAGGGACTAGCGGGAGCGGAGCAGAGACCCAGTACTTC. Protein product: CASSPGTSGSGAETQYF.

V is TRBV5-6 and J is TRBJ2-1; D could derive from TRBD1 or TRBD2 (6 bases each). With 4 bases removed from V and 5 bases from J, the gap between germline ends came to 13 bases. The V gene's germline CDR1 is SGHDT and CDR2 YYEEEE. CDR3 length: 14 amino acids. This chain's CDR3 is CASSPPGGHNEQFF. The CDR3 bases are TGTGCCAGCAGCCCCCCCGGGGGCCACAATGAGCAGTTCTTC.

The chain is built from TRBV7-6 and TRBJ2-3; D is perhaps TRBD1 (6 bases). There are 14 residues in the CDR3. V was clipped by 5 bases and J by 2 bases, with 11 bases between them. Germline V gene sequence: CDR1 SGHVS, CDR2 FNYEAQ. Here the CDR3 reads CASSRTAFTDTQYF. DNA of the CDR3: TGTGCCAGCAGCCGGACAGCCTTCACAGATACGCAGTATTTT.

This clonotype showed up just a few times. This chain joins TRBV20-1 and TRBJ2-3; the match to TRBD1 covers 10 bases. The J segment lost 12 bases and the V segment lost 6 bases, leaving 12 bases of the junction unmatched. The germline CDR1 and CDR2 sequences are DFQATT and SNEGSKA (reference sequence). This CDR3 has 13 amino acids. The CDR3 loop reads CSAPKTGGGNQYF. CDR3 bases: TGCAGTGCGCCGAAGACAGGGGGCGGGAATCAGTATTTT.

The gene calls are TRBV7-2 and TRBJ2-7; 16 nucleotides agree with TRBD2. V dropped 5 bases and J dropped 2; count of bases not matched to a gene: 6. The CDR3 consists of 17 residues. Germline values: CDR1 SGHTA, CDR2 FQGNSA. The chain's CDR3 is CASSTGLAGGGPYEQYF. CDR3 bases: TGTGCCAGCAGCACGGGACTAGCGGGAGGGGGCCCCTACGAGCAGTACTTC.

This clonotype appeared a few times. The chain is built from TRBV24-1 and TRBJ2-1; unclear D gene. V lost 4 bases, J lost 8 bases, and 17 bases lay in between. Germline CDR1 KGHDR, CDR2 SFDVKD. CDR3 length: 15 residues. CDR3 protein: CATSDAAGPIDEQFF. CDR3 in DNA: TGTGCCACCAGTGACGCAGCCGGGCCGATAGATGAGCAGTTCTTC.

This clonotype turned up a few times. The CDR3 protein is CASSASGTRNTEAFF. CDR3 sequence (DNA): TGTGCCAGCAGCGCCTCCGGGACACGGAACACTGAAGCTTTCTTT. The chain employs TRBV9 and TRBJ1-1, with D maybe TRBD1 (6 bases). Germline V gene data show CDR1 as SGDLS and CDR2 as YYNGEE. V lost 3 bases to trimming and J lost 1 base, with 13 bases between them. This CDR3 is 15 amino acids long. Filled out from reference TRBV9 and TRBJ1-1, the complete variable domain reads DSGVTQTPKHLITATGQRVTLRCSPRSGDLSVYWYQQSLDQGLQFLIQYYNGEERAKGNILERFSAQQFPDLHSELNLSSLELGDSALYFCASSASGTRNTEAFFGQGTRLTVV.